This TCR beta chain was retrieved from a study of regulatory T cells in long-lasting Graves disease. Both iRepertoire HTBI primers and Arm-PCR of CDR3 regions were used to build the TCR beta libraries. TCRdb re-called the multiplex PCR reads through MiXCR, storing one row per CDR3 protein. Among 400,000 to 500,000 distinct CDR3 sequences, under 25% were seen once, and the ten largest hold over 6%. Time point noted: persistent/refractory GD, antithyroid drugs over 5 years with positive TRAb. Preparation of the TCR library used RNA extracted from PBMCs. Points on this clonotype: A much larger clone lies one base from this, so it may be a read error.

Sequencing was performed on peripheral blood mononuclear cells (PBMCs), taken when the disease was refractory, from a patient treated with antithyroid drugs. The receptor's source is a female donor with Graves disease.

The CDR3 spells CASSQTSGRDTGELFF. For the CDR3, the DNA is TGTGCCAGCAGTCAAACTAGCGGGAGGGACACCGGGGAGCTGTTTTTT. The chain has TRBV28 and TRBJ2-2; 13 bases agree with TRBD2. V was clipped by 5 bases and J by 3 bases; unmatched bases: 3. The CDR3 contains 16 residues. Per germline, CDR1 MDHEN and CDR2 SYDVKM. Supplemented by reference TRBV28 and TRBJ2-2, the full variable domain reads DVKVTQSSRYLVKRTGEKVFLECVQDMDHENMFWYRQDPGLGLRLIYFSYDVKMKEKGDIPEGYSVSREKKERFSLILESASTNQTSMYLCASSQTSGRDTGELFFGEGSRLTVL.